This is a list of T cell receptor beta chains from one sample in a study of response to subunit inactivated influenza vaccine. From the RT-PCR reads, TCRdb called clonotypes with MiXCR, one entry per CDR3 protein. The sample lists 500,000 to 600,000 distinct CDR3 sequences; approximately 7.7% were seen once. Sequences were derived from PBMCs from blood, sampled roughly 24 months after vaccination. The origin of the receptors is a man in his fifties or sixties who received an inactivated influenza vaccine. CDR3s include the opening cysteine and the closing phenylalanine or tryptophan. The order of the fields is clone size, V gene, D gene, J gene, CDR3 protein, CDR3 DNA. The D gene is left open where the match is weak. Only some rows state a clone size, as once, few, many or a class for expanded clones.

-,TRBV7-9,TRBD2,TRBJ2-5,CASSSWTSGRSETQYF,TGTGCCAGCAGCTCGTGGACTAGCGGGCGGTCTGAGACCCAGTACTTC
-,TRBV3-1,-,TRBJ2-1,CASSRTLNEQFF,TGTGCCAGCAGCCGGACTCTAAATGAGCAGTTCTTC
many,TRBV20-1,TRBD2,TRBJ2-1,CSARGYGGYNEQFF,TGCAGTGCTAGAGGATACGGGGGGTACAATGAGCAGTTCTTC
-,TRBV3-1,-,TRBJ2-7,CASSPAGYYYEQYF,TGTGCCAGCAGCCCGGCGGGGTACTACTACGAGCAGTACTTC
many,TRBV5-5,TRBD1,TRBJ1-2,CASSLSGQGNYGYTF,TGTGCCAGCAGCCTCTCGGGACAGGGAAACTATGGCTACACCTTC
-,TRBV4-3,TRBD1,TRBJ2-3,CASSQHRDRLTDTQYF,TGCGCCAGCAGCCAACACCGGGACAGGCTCACAGATACGCAGTATTTT
-,TRBV11-3,-,TRBJ2-3,CASSLDRTATQYF,TGTGCCAGCAGCTTAGATCGAACGGCTACGCAGTATTTT
-,TRBV20-1,TRBD1,TRBJ2-7,CSASHLTGLEQYF,TGCAGTGCTAGCCACCTGACAGGGCTCGAGCAGTACTTC
-,TRBV18,TRBD2,TRBJ2-1,CASSPSGLADKQFF,TGTGCCAGCTCACCCTCGGGACTAGCGGATAAGCAGTTCTTC
-,TRBV12-3/TRBV12-4,-,TRBJ1-2,CASSFPDSYGYTF,TGTGCCAGCAGTTTTCCGGATAGCTATGGCTACACCTTC
-,TRBV30,-,TRBJ2-1,CASLGVSSYNEQFF,TGTGCCTCCCTTGGGGTAAGCTCCTACAATGAGCAGTTCTTC
few,TRBV20-1,-,TRBJ1-5,CSASQDPNQPQHF,TGCAGTGCTAGCCAGGACCCCAATCAGCCCCAGCATTTT
many,TRBV25-1,-,TRBJ2-1,CASSQLYNEQFF,TGTGCCAGCAGTCAACTCTACAATGAGCAGTTCTTC
few,TRBV6-2/TRBV6-3,-,TRBJ1-5,CASSYSRSAYSNQPQHF,TGTGCCAGCAGTTACTCGAGGTCAGCTTATAGCAATCAGCCCCAGCATTTT
-,TRBV9,TRBD2,TRBJ2-5,CASSELAGRETQYF,TGTGCCAGCAGCGAACTAGCGGGAAGAGAGACCCAGTACTTC
many,TRBV20-1,-,TRBJ1-5,CSARRELSQHF,TGCAGTGCGAGGAGGGAGTTGTCCCAGCATTTT
few,TRBV10-3,TRBD2,TRBJ2-1,CAIRQLAGGEQFF,TGTGCCATCAGACAACTAGCGGGAGGTGAGCAGTTCTTC
-,TRBV5-5,-,TRBJ1-3,CASSYQQGYGNTIYF,TGTGCCAGCAGCTACCAACAGGGATACGGAAACACCATATATTTT
few,TRBV3-1,TRBD1,TRBJ1-6,CASSQLIGTGLHF,TGTGCCAGCAGCCAGTTAATCGGGACAGGGCTCCACTTT
few,TRBV28,TRBD1,TRBJ1-1,CASSPLRDSENTEAFF,TGTGCCAGCAGCCCTCTTAGGGACAGTGAGAACACTGAAGCTTTCTTT
-,TRBV2,-,TRBJ2-7,CASKGTDSYEQYF,TGTGCCAGCAAAGGGACGGACTCCTACGAGCAGTACTTC
-,TRBV7-2,-,TRBJ2-2,CASSPSRNTGELFF,TGTGCCAGCAGCCCTTCCCGGAACACCGGGGAGCTGTTTTTT
many,TRBV10-3,TRBD2,TRBJ2-3,CAISPGASGRGPDTQYF,TGTGCCATCAGCCCTGGTGCGAGCGGGAGAGGCCCAGATACGCAGTATTTT
few,TRBV11-3,-,TRBJ2-1,CASSFSGKSYNEQFF,TGTGCCAGCAGCTTTAGCGGAAAATCCTACAATGAGCAGTTCTTC
-,TRBV30,-,TRBJ2-3,CAWSTRTVDTDTQYF,TGTGCCTGGAGTACTAGGACCGTAGACACAGATACGCAGTATTTT
few,TRBV7-3,-,TRBJ2-1,CASSPSGTRNEQFF,TGTGCCAGCAGCCCTTCCGGGACAAGGAATGAGCAGTTCTTC
-,TRBV4-3,-,TRBJ1-1,CASSQFFSSDTEAFF,TGCGCCAGCAGCCAATTTTTCTCATCCGACACTGAAGCTTTCTTT
many,TRBV7-2,-,TRBJ2-2,CASSSNRVNTGELFF,TGTGCCAGCAGCTCGAATCGCGTTAACACCGGGGAGCTGTTTTTT
few,TRBV2,-,TRBJ2-2,CASSAGWGSTGELFF,TGTGCCAGCAGTGCAGGGTGGGGTTCCACCGGGGAGCTGTTTTTT